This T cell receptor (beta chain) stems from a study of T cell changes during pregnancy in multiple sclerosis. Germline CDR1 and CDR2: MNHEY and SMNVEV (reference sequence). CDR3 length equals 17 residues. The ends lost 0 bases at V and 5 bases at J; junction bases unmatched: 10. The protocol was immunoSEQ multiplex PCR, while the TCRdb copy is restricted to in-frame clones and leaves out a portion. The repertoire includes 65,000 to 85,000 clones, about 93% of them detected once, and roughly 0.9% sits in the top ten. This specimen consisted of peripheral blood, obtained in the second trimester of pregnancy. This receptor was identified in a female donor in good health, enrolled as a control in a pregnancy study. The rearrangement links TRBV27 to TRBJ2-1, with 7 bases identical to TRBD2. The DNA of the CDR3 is TGTGCCAGCAGTTTATCGGGGGGGTCGAGATTCCACAATGAGCAGTTCTTC. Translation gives CASSLSGGSRFHNEQFF.